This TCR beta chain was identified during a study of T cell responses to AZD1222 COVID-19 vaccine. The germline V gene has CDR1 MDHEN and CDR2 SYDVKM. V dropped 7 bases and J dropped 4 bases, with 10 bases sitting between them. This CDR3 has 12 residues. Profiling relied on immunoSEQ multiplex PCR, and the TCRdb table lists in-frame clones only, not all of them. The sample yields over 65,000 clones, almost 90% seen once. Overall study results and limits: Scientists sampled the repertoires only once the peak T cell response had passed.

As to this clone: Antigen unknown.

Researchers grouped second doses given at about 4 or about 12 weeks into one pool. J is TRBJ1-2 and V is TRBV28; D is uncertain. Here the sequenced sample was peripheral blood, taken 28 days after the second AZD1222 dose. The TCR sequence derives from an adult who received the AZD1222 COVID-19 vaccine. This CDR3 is CASTQPGYGYTF. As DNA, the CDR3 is TGTGCCAGCACCCAACCGGGCTATGGCTACACCTTC.